This record concerns one TCR beta chain sequence. Its antigen is still unknown. Within one base of it there is no much larger clone, and no base qualities were kept. Sequencing was performed on an Illumina HiSeq 1500. The public reads were reanalyzed by TCRdb: fastp trimming at Q25, MiXCR alignment, in-frame beta chains only. All rows with the same CDR3 protein become a single entry with the most common DNA and genes. The sample table lists about 46,000 distinct CDR3 sequences, roughly 19% of them with a count of one. The biggest ten clones account for 50% to 65% of the sample. These data originate in a study of T cell repertoires in cytomegalovirus infection (dated by TCRdb to 2018 to 2020). At the level of the whole study: Peptide stimulations targeted recently identified HLA-C-restricted CMV epitopes, whose presentation resists viral immunomodulation, together with well-studied HLA-B-restricted epitopes. The HLA type of each donor mattered for the analysis, because public TCR beta signatures pointed to carriage of CMV infection along with the matching HLA type.

Paper-wide results and their limitations: In the ex vivo response, HLA-C-restricted CMV-specific TCR beta clonotypes were dominant, and in two of eight donors the single most frequent clonotype came from this HLA-C-restricted group. In both this cohort and an independent approximately 350-donor cohort, the cumulative frequency of public TCR beta family members distinguished carriers of CMV infection plus the relevant HLA type.

This sample's treatment or condition label indicates: in vitro stimulation with specific CMV peptide epitopes to enrich CMV-specific T cells. The sequence was collected from a human donor in good health (CMV status not recorded). Some clones in this sample may be carry-over from other donors' samples. The source was CD8+ T cells from cultured PBMCs, collected from culture after CMV antigen stimulation.

Here is the DNA: TGTGCCTCAAAATCGGGCTATGGCTACACCTTC. The encoded protein is CASKSGYGYTF. The receptor chain draws on TRBV11-1 and TRBJ1-2; too little of a D gene remains to name it. The CDR3 goes from the cysteine to the phenylalanine over 11 residues. Only the CDR3 region is kept as DNA, spanning 33 bases read in frame from base 1. The germline V gene encodes CDR1 SGHAT and CDR2 FQDESV (reference sequence). V was cut back by 11 bases and J by 4 bases, leaving a gap of 11 bases between them.